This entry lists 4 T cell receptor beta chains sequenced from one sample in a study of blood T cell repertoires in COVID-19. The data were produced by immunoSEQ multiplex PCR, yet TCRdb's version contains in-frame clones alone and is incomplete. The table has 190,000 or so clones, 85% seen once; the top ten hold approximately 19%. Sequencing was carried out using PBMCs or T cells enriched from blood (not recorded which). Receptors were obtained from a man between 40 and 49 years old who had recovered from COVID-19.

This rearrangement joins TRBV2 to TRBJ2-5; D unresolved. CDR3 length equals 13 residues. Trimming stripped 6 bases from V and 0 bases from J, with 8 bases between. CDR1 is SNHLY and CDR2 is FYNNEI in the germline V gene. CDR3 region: CASSWAYQETQYF. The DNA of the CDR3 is TGTGCCAGCAGCTGGGCCTACCAAGAGACCCAGTACTTC.

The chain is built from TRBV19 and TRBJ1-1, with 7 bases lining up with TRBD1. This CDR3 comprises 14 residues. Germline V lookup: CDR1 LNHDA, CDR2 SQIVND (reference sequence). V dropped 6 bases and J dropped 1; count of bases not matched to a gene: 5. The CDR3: CASRQTGENTEAFF. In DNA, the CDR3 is TGTGCCAGTAGGCAAACAGGGGAGAACACTGAAGCTTTCTTT.

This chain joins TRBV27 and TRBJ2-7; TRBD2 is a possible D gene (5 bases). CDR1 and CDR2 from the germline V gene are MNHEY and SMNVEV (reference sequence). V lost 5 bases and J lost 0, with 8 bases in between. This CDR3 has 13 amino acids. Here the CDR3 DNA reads TGTGCCAGCAGTGAGGACTTCTCCTACGAGCAGTACTTC. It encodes CASSEDFSYEQYF.

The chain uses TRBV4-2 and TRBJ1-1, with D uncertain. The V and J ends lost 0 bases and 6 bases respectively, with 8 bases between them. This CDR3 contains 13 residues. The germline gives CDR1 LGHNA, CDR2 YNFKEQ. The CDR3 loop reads CASSQDPGSEAFF. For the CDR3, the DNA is TGTGCCAGCAGCCAAGATCCCGGGTCTGAAGCTTTCTTT.